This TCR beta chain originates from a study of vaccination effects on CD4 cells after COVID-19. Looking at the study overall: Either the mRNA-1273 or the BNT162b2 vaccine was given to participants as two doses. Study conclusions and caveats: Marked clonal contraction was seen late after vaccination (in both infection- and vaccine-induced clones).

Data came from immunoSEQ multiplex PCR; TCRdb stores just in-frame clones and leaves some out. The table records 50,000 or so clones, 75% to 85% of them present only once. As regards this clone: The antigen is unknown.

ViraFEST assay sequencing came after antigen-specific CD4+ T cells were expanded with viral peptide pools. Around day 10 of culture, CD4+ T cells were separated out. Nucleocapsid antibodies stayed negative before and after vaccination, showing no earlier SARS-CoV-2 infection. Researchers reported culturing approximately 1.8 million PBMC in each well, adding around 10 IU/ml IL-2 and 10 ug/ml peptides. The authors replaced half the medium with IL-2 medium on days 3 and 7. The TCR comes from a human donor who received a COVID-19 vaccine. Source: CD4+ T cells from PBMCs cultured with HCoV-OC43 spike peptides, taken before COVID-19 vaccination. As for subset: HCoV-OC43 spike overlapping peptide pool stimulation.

In DNA, the CDR3 is TGTGCCAGCAGTTTAGGGTTCTCAGCTGAAGCTTTCTTT. It yields the protein CASSLGFSAEAFF. V is TRBV12-3 or TRBV12-4 and J is TRBJ1-1, with D unresolved. CDR3 length: 13 residues. V was clipped by 1 base and J by 6 bases, with 9 bases between them.